This T cell receptor beta chain was found in a study of blood T cells in healthy people across ages. Findings and caveats of the study: Researchers deemed the diversity estimates from one million T cells underestimates. CMV status of donors was unknown, possibly confounding expanded clonotype changes. Long-lived and aged donors differed, with more naive CD4+ cells and higher diversity in the long-lived.

A few counts support this clonotype. The antigen is not known. A second PCR, run for about 7 to 11 cycles, used a sample-barcoded 5' primer plus a J-beta primer mix. Each cDNA molecule received a tag from a template-switch adaptor that had 12 random nucleotides. TCRdb redid the calling of the 5' RACE reads with MiXCR, one entry per CDR3 protein. The table includes about 1.8 million distinct CDR3 sequences, around half detected once. Germline V gene sequence: CDR1 SGHRS, CDR2 YFSETQ. This CDR3 contains 17 residues. Trimming removed 4 bases from V and 5 bases from J; junction bases left unmatched: 11. What was sequenced was blood. This TCR was recovered from a woman in her thirties or forties in good health. The chain couples TRBV5-1 to TRBJ2-5, with 13 nucleotides matching TRBD2. CDR3 sequence reads: CASSSAGTSGAGETQYF. Here the CDR3 DNA reads TGCGCCAGCAGCAGTGCCGGGACTAGCGGGGCGGGGGAGACCCAGTACTTC. Combining the CDR3 with reference TRBV5-1 and TRBJ2-5 gives the whole variable domain KAGVTQTPRYLIKTRGQQVTLSCSPISGHRSVSWYQQTPGQGLQFLFEYFSETQRNKGNFPGRFSGRQFSNSRSEMNVSTLELGDSALYLCASSSAGTSGAGETQYFGPGTRLLVL.